The 30 T cell receptor beta chains below come from one sample, sequenced in a study of beta chain features in type 1 diabetes. All of the isolated RNA was reverse transcribed, so expressed TCRB transcripts were sequenced. Method: immunoSEQ multiplex PCR; TCRdb's copy keeps in-frame clones and lacks some. The sample contains about 290,000 clones, 7.5% to 9.5% of which appear only once. Source material: central memory CD4+ T cells from blood. The receptors originated from a woman between 18 and 30 years old in good health.

This clone was seen many times. CDR3 DNA sequence: TGTGCCAGCAGCCTCCAAGTTGTGGGGGTCGGGGAGCTGTTTTTT. Residues: CASSLQVVGVGELFF. This rearrangement joins TRBV9 to TRBJ2-2; D may be TRBD1 or TRBD2 (5 bases each). CDR3 length equals 15 residues. V lost 4 bases and J 7 bases, leaving 17 bases between the germline ends. The germline CDR1 and CDR2 sequences are SGDLS and YYNGEE.

This clone was recorded a few times. V usage is TRBV6-5 and J usage is TRBJ2-5, with no clear D. Germline values: CDR1 MNHEY, CDR2 SVGAGI. Trimming stripped 2 bases from V and 5 bases from J, with 12 bases between. The CDR3 consists of 14 residues. CDR3 DNA: TGTGCCAGCAGTTACGTGGGGTTGGGTGAGACCCAGTACTTC. This codes for CASSYVGLGETQYF.

This clone was detected only a few times. The CDR3 DNA reads as TGCGCCAGCAGTGAGACAGGCCGCAACTATGGCTACACCTTC. Translated: CASSETGRNYGYTF. The chain combines TRBV10-2 with TRBJ1-2; a weak D match, TRBD1 (5 bases). V lost 2 bases to trimming and J lost 2 bases, with 9 bases between them. From germline, CDR1 is WSHSY and CDR2 SAAADI. The CDR3 is 14 amino acids.

Many counts were recorded for this clone. The V call is TRBV7-9, the J call TRBJ1-6, with no clear D. The CDR3 contains 17 residues. Trimming removed 7 bases at V and 10 bases at J, with 26 bases between. CDR1 SEHNR and CDR2 FQNEAQ come from the germline V gene (reference sequence). This CDR3 is CASTKSSGGRIVSPLHF. CDR3 in DNA: TGTGCCAGCACCAAATCTTCGGGAGGCAGGATCGTATCACCCCTCCACTTT.

The J gene is TRBJ1-2, the V gene TRBV4-2, with D perhaps TRBD1 (5 bases). This CDR3 region has 15 residues. CDR1 LGHNA and CDR2 YNFKEQ come from the germline V gene. V shed 0 bases and J shed 7 bases, with 15 bases lying between them. CDR3: CASSQDGGGVGGYTF. The CDR3 DNA is TGTGCCAGCAGCCAAGATGGGGGAGGCGTTGGTGGCTACACCTTC.

This clone was observed at least ten times. V and J are TRBV5-1 and TRBJ1-5, with D hard to call. V lost 0 bases and J lost 5, with 6 bases in between. The germline V gene has CDR1 SGHRS and CDR2 YFSETQ. This CDR3 is built from 13 residues. The chain's CDR3 is CASSLDPDQPQHF. CDR3 sequence (DNA): TGCGCCAGCAGCTTGGATCCAGATCAGCCCCAGCATTTT.

The V gene is TRBV7-3, the J gene TRBJ2-1; possible D gene TRBD2, 5 bases. Deletions cut 5 bases from V and 0 bases from J, with 8 bases between. Per germline, CDR1 SGHTA and CDR2 FQGTGA. CDR3 length: 14 amino acids. Here the CDR3 reads CASSRDISYNEQFF. The DNA for the CDR3 is TGTGCCAGCAGCCGGGATATCTCCTACAATGAGCAGTTCTTC.

This clone has a handful of counts. The rearrangement links TRBV6-4 to TRBJ1-2; a weak D match, TRBD1 (6 bases). Germline CDR1 reads MRHNA; CDR2 reads SNTAGT. The V end lost 5 bases, the J end lost 6 bases, and 10 bases lay between the germline ends. This CDR3 has 12 residues. As DNA, the CDR3 is TGTGCCAGCAGTTTTGGACAGAATGGCTACACCTTC. Amino acid sequence: CASSFGQNGYTF.

This chain links TRBV7-2 with TRBJ2-5; tentatively, D is TRBD2 (5 bases). Looked up from germline, CDR1 is SGHTA and CDR2 is FQGNSA. This CDR3 has 13 residues. With 3 bases removed from V and 5 bases from J, the gap between germline ends came to 10 bases. CDR3 region: CASSLDFRETQYF. CDR3 nucleotides: TGTGCCAGCAGCTTGGACTTTCGGGAGACCCAGTACTTC.

A few counts support this clone. The V call is TRBV29-1, the J call TRBJ2-1; D perhaps matches TRBD1 (6 bases). The CDR3 runs to 18 residues. V lost 0 bases and J 4 bases, leaving 22 bases between the germline ends. CDR1 and CDR2 from the germline V gene are SQVTM and ANQGSEA. The CDR3 DNA reads TGCAGCGTTGAAGACCGTGGTGGTGGACAGTGGAGATACAATGAGCAGTTCTTC. As protein: CSVEDRGGGQWRYNEQFF.

This clone was counted between two and nine times. The CDR3 sequence: CASGLRHSNQPQHF. The CDR3 nucleotides read TGTGCCAGCGGACTAAGGCACAGCAATCAGCCCCAGCATTTT. This chain joins TRBV2 and TRBJ1-5; no firm D call. The CDR3 loop spans 14 amino acids. CDR1 SNHLY and CDR2 FYNNEI come from the germline V gene. V shed 8 bases and J shed 1 base, with 12 bases lying between them.

This clone was seen a few times. This rearrangement joins TRBV19 to TRBJ1-4; D remains unclear. This CDR3 has 14 residues. The germline CDR1 and CDR2 sequences are LNHDA and SQIVND (reference sequence). With 4 bases removed from V and 10 bases from J, the gap between germline ends came to 16 bases. The CDR3 sequence: CASSTWRDRAKLFF. The DNA for the CDR3 is TGTGCCAGTAGTACTTGGAGGGATCGCGCAAAACTGTTTTTT.

J is TRBJ1-3 and V is TRBV4-2; 8 nucleotides align to TRBD1. The CDR3 sequence is 16 residues long. The trim removed 8 bases at V and 2 bases at J, leaving 11 bases unmatched. Looked up from germline, CDR1 is LGHNA and CDR2 is YNFKEQ. The CDR3 bases are TGTGCCAGCGCGGGGCCCGACAGGGGAACTGGAAACACCATATATTTT. This codes for CASAGPDRGTGNTIYF.

This sequence joins TRBV4-3 and TRBJ2-3, with D perhaps matching TRBD1 (6 bases). This CDR3 has 17 residues. The germline V gene has CDR1 LGHNA and CDR2 YSLEER. The ends were cut back, 0 bases at V and 0 bases at J, with 13 bases in the middle. The CDR3 DNA is TGCGCCAGCAGCCAAGAGCGAGGACAGTCTAGCACAGATACGCAGTATTTT. It yields the protein CASSQERGQSSTDTQYF.

The genes are TRBV6-5 and TRBJ1-4, with no clear D. The CDR3 runs to 14 residues. Germline V gene data show CDR1 as MNHEY and CDR2 as SVGAGI. The V end lost 2 bases, the J end lost 6 bases, and 10 bases lay between the germline ends. CDR3 region: CASSYKARDEKLFF. The CDR3 DNA follows: TGTGCCAGCAGTTACAAGGCAAGGGATGAAAAACTGTTTTTT.

This clone appeared many times. This chain connects TRBV14 to TRBJ2-1; D unresolved. The CDR3 consists of 12 residues. CDR1 is SGHDN and CDR2 is FVKESK in the germline V gene. The V end lost 0 bases, the J end lost 6 bases, and 3 bases lay between the germline ends. CDR3 bases: TGTGCCAGCAGCCAAGATGCCAATGAGCAGTTCTTC. Protein: CASSQDANEQFF.

This clone was counted many times. This sample also contains other DNA sequences that code for the same CDR3. This chain links TRBV27 with TRBJ1-2; the D gene is possibly TRBD1 (5 bases). The CDR3 contains 13 residues. The V end was cut by 6 bases, the J end by 0 bases, with 8 bases between. Germline V gives CDR1 MNHEY, CDR2 SMNVEV (reference sequence). The CDR3 loop is CASRPTANYGYTF. The CDR3 DNA is TGTGCCAGCAGACCGACAGCTAACTATGGCTACACCTTC.

The sample holds a few counts of this clone. The chain joins TRBV2 to TRBJ1-3; maybe TRBD1 (5 bases). The CDR3 totals 16 residues. Germline values: CDR1 SNHLY, CDR2 FYNNEI. The V gene lost 2 bases and the J gene lost 0 bases, with 11 bases spanning the gap. Here the CDR3 reads CASSEQGPSSGNTIYF. In DNA form, the CDR3 reads TGTGCCAGCAGTGAACAGGGCCCCTCCTCTGGAAACACCATATATTTT.

With respect to this clone: Other DNA sequences in this sample translate to the same CDR3. The genes are TRBV9 and TRBJ2-5; D is uncertain. Germline V gene sequence: CDR1 SGDLS, CDR2 YYNGEE. The CDR3 runs 14 residues. V was cut by 0 bases and J by 2 bases, with 8 bases left in between. DNA of the CDR3: TGTGCCAGCAGCGTAGGAGGAAATCAAGAGACCCAGTACTTC. This sequence encodes CASSVGGNQETQYF.

This clone has only a few counts. V gene TRBV7-2 combines with J gene TRBJ2-7, with 10 bases matching TRBD1. J gave up 4 bases and V 5 bases, and 8 bases lay outside the gene matches. The CDR3 contains 15 residues. CDR1 is SGHTA and CDR2 is FQGNSA in the germline V gene. The CDR3 reads CASSQGGQGFYEQYF. Here the CDR3 DNA reads TGTGCCAGCAGCCAAGGGGGACAGGGGTTTTACGAGCAGTACTTC.

The V and J genes are TRBV6-1 and TRBJ2-2; unclear D gene. This CDR3 spans 14 amino acids. Per germline, CDR1 MNHNS and CDR2 SASEGT. Trimming pared 5 bases from V and 3 bases from J, leaving 10 bases between. CDR3 sequence: CASSYRGYTGELFF. DNA of the CDR3: TGTGCCAGCAGTTATAGAGGTTACACCGGGGAGCTGTTTTTT.

Notes on this clone: The identical CDR3 is also encoded by other nucleotide sequences in the sample. The chain has TRBV28 and TRBJ1-2, with D unclear. This CDR3 has 11 residues. In germline, CDR1 is MDHEN, CDR2 SYDVKM. The V and J ends lost 2 bases and 5 bases respectively, with 3 bases between them. The CDR3, as DNA: TGTGCCAGCAGTTTACGGTATGGCTACACCTTC. Translated, it gives CASSLRYGYTF.

This clone has more than one count but fewer than ten. Other nucleotide sequences in the sample specify the same CDR3. The rearrangement uses TRBV27 and TRBJ2-2, with D tentatively TRBD1 (5 bases). CDR1 and CDR2 from the germline V gene are MNHEY and SMNVEV (reference sequence). Trimming pared 0 bases from V and 6 bases from J, leaving 8 bases between. This CDR3 comprises 14 residues. In nucleotides, the CDR3 is TGTGCCAGCAGTTTATCGACAGTCCCCGGGGAGCTGTTTTTT. Amino acid sequence: CASSLSTVPGELFF.

This clone showed up many times. This chain joins TRBV7-2 and TRBJ2-7; the D is unclear. The germline gives CDR1 SGHTA, CDR2 FQGNSA. V dropped 9 bases and J dropped 7 bases, with 4 bases sitting between them. The CDR3 sequence is 8 residues long. CDR3 nucleotide sequence: TGTGCCAGGCCAGAGCAGTACTTC. This codes for CARPEQYF.

This sequence joins TRBV7-9 and TRBJ2-5; 8 bases align to TRBD2. With V trimmed by 4 bases and J by 4 bases, 5 bases remained unmatched. The CDR3 extends over 14 amino acids. CDR1 SEHNR and CDR2 FQNEAQ come from the germline V gene (reference sequence). CDR3: CASSSQGTRETQYF. Here the CDR3 DNA reads TGTGCCAGCAGCTCACAAGGGACTAGAGAGACCCAGTACTTC.

This clone was counted a few times. This chain links TRBV5-4 with TRBJ1-2; TRBD1 is a possible D gene (5 bases). CDR3 size: 14 residues. Germline V gene lookup returns CDR1 SGHNT and CDR2 YYREEE (reference sequence). The germline V and J ends were trimmed by 3 bases and 4 bases, with 13 bases remaining between them. The CDR3 loop is CASSSYGTSYGYTF. For the CDR3, the DNA is TGTGCCAGCAGCTCATACGGGACCTCCTATGGCTACACCTTC. Using reference TRBV5-4 and TRBJ1-2 for the parts outside the CDR3, the full variable domain is ETGVTQSPTHLIKTRGQQVTLRCSSQSGHNTVSWYQQALGQGPQFIFQYYREEENGRGNFPPRFSGLQFPNYSSELNVNALELDDSALYLCASSSYGTSYGYTFGSGTRLTVV.

J is TRBJ2-4 and V is TRBV28; possibly TRBD1 or TRBD2 for D (5 bases each). V dropped 7 bases and J dropped 7 bases, with 17 bases sitting between them. The germline V gene encodes CDR1 MDHEN and CDR2 SYDVKM. CDR3 length: 14 residues. CDR3 loop: CASTAAFRDNIQYF. As DNA, the CDR3 is TGTGCCAGCACCGCCGCCTTTAGGGACAACATTCAGTACTTC.

This clone has only a few counts. The chain couples TRBV2 to TRBJ1-5; D gene unclear. This CDR3 spans 14 amino acids. Germline V gene sequence: CDR1 SNHLY, CDR2 FYNNEI. Trimming stripped 3 bases from V and 9 bases from J, with 15 bases between. The CDR3 protein is CASSDGQHVGPQHF. As DNA, the CDR3 is TGTGCCAGCAGTGACGGCCAGCACGTAGGGCCCCAGCATTTT.

This clone was seen only a few times. The rearrangement joins TRBV7-2 to TRBJ1-3; D not resolved. Trimming shortened V by 5 bases and J by 4 bases, and 18 bases separated the two germline ends. From germline, CDR1 is SGHTA and CDR2 FQGNSA. This CDR3 has 16 amino acids. For the CDR3, the DNA is TGTGCCAGCAGCCTCAGTACGACCTATCTCGGAAACACCATATATTTT. This translates into CASSLSTTYLGNTIYF. The full variable domain, in which reference TRBV7-2 and TRBJ1-3 provide the parts outside the CDR3, is GAGVSQSPSNKVTEKGKDVELRCDPISGHTALYWYRQSLGQGLEFLIYFQGNSAPDKSGLPSDRFSAERTGGSVSTLTIQRTQQEDSAVYLCASSLSTTYLGNTIYFGEGSWLTVV.

V is TRBV19 and J is TRBJ1-5; tentative D call: TRBD1 (5 bases). Trimming took 3 bases from V and 3 from J, leaving 12 bases between them. CDR3 length equals 15 residues. Germline V gene lookup returns CDR1 LNHDA and CDR2 SQIVND (reference sequence). Written as DNA, the CDR3 is TGTGCCAGTAGTATTCAGGGAAGGCCCAATCAGCCCCAGCATTTT. Translating it yields CASSIQGRPNQPQHF.